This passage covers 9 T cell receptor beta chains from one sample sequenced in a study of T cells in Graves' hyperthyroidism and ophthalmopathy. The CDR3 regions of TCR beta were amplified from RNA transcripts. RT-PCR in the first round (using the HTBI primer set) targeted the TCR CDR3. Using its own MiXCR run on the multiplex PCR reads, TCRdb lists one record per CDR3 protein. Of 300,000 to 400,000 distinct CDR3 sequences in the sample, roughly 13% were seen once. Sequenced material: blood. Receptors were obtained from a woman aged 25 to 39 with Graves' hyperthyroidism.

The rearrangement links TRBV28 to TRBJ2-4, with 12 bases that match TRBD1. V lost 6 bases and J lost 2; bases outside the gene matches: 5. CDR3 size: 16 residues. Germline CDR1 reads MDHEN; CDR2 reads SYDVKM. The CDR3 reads CASRYRDRGPKNIQYF. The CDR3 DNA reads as TGTGCCAGCAGATACCGGGACAGGGGGCCCAAAAACATTCAGTACTTC.

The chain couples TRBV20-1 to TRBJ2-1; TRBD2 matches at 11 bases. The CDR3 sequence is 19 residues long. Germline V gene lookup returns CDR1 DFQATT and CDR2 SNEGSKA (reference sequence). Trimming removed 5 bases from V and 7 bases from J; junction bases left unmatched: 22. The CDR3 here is CSALGTSGSGAGRGNEQFF. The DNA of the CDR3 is TGCAGTGCTTTAGGCACTAGCGGGAGTGGGGCGGGGCGGGGGAATGAGCAGTTCTTC.

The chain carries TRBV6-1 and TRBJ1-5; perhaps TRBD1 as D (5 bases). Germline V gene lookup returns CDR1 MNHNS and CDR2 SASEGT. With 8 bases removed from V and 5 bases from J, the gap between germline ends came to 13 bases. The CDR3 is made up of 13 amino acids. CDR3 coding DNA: TGTGCCAGCTCCAGGGCAGACTATCAGCCCCAGCATTTT. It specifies CASSRADYQPQHF.

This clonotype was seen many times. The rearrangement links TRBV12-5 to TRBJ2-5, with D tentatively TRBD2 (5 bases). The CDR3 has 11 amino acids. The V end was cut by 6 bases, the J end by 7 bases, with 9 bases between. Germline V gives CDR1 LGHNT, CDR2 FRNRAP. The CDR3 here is CASGDEGTQYF. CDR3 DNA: TGTGCTAGTGGCGATGAGGGGACCCAGTACTTC.

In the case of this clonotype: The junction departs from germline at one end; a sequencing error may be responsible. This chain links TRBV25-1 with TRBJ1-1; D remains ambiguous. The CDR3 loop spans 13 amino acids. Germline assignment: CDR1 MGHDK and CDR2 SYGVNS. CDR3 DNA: TGTGCCAGCAGGGAATCGATGAAATCGGAAGCTTTCTTT. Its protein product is CASRESMKSEAFF.

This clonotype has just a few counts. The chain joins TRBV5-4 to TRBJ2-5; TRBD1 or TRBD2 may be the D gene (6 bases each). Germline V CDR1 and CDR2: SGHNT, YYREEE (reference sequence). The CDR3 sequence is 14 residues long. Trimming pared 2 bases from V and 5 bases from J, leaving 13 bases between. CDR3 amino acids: CASSFRQGRETQYF. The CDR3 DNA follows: TGTGCCAGCAGCTTCAGGCAGGGGAGGGAGACCCAGTACTTC.

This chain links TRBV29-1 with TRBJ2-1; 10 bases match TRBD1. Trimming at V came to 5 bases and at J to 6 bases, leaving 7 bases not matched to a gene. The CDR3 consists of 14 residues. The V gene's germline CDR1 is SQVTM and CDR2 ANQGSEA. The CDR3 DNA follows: TGCAGCGTTAAGACAGGGGGCGCGGGCAATGAGCAGTTCTTC. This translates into CSVKTGGAGNEQFF.

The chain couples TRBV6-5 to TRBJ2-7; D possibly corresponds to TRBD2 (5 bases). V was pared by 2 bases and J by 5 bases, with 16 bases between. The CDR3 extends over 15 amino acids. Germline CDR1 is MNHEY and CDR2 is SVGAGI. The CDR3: CASSYRSGSDDEQYF. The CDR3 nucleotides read TGTGCCAGCAGTTACAGGAGTGGGAGCGACGACGAGCAGTACTTC.

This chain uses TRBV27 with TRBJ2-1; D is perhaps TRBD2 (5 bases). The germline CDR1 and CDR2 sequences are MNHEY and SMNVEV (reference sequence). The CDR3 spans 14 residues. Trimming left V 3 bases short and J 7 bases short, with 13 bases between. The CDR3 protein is CASSFRDQTNEQFF. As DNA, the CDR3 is TGTGCCAGCAGTTTTCGGGATCAGACTAATGAGCAGTTCTTC.